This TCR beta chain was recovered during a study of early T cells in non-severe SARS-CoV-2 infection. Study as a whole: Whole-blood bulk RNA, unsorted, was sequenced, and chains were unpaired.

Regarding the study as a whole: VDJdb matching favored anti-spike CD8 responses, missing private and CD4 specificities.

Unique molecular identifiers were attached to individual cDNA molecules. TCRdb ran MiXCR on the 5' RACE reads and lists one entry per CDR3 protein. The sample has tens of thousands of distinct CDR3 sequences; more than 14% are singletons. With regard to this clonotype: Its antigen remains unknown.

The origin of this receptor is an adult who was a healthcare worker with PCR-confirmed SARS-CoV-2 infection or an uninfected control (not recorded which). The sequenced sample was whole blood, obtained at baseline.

The DNA for the CDR3 is TGTGCCAGCACCCTGGGGGGGTACTATGGCTACACCTTC. Residues: CASTLGGYYGYTF. This chain links TRBV28 with TRBJ1-2; possibly TRBD1 for D (5 bases). The CDR3 totals 13 residues. Trimming removed 7 bases at V and 3 bases at J, with 12 bases between. CDR1 MDHEN and CDR2 SYDVKM come from the germline V gene.